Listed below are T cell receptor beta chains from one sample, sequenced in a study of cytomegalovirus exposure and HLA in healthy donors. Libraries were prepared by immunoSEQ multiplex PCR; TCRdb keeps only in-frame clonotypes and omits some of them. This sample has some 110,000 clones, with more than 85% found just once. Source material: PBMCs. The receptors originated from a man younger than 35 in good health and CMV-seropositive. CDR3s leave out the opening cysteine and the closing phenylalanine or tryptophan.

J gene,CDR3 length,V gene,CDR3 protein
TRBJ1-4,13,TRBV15,ATSRIREGGEKLF
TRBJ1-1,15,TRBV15,ATSRARRGGLNTEAF
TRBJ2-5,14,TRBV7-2,ASSLARGGVGETQY
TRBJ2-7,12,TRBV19,ASSLKTSQDEQY
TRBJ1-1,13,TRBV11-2,ASSSTTGGAPEAF
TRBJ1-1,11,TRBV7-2,ASSSRRDTEAF
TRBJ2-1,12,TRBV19,ASSIGLRYNEQF
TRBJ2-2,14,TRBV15,ATSKRGGTNTGELF
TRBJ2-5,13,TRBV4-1,ASSPMAASQETQY
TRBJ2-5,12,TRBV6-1,ASLGRVAQETQY
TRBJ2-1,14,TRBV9,ASSVGTGQTYNEQF
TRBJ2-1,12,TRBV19,ASAPGRVAGEQF
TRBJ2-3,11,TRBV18,ASSPGGTDTQY
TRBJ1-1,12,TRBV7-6,ASSLGHMNTEAF
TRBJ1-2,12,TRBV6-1,ANGEGAFISGYT
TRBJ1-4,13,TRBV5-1,ASSRGQAANEKLF
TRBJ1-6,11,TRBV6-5,ASSYSENSPLH
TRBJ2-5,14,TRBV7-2,ASSTRGGPRGETQY
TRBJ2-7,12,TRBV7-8,ASSPIPRQAEQY
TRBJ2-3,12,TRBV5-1,ASSLTASTDTQY
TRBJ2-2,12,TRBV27,ASSLTRVAGELF
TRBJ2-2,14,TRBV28,ASSHGHGRRAGELF
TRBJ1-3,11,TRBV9,ASSVDRGNTIY
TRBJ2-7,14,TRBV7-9,ASSPQTPRGLYEQY